A single count supports the clone carrying this T cell receptor (beta chain). As yet, its antigen is unknown. Additional DNA sequences in this sample encode the identical CDR3. The entry originates in a study of T cell responses to AZD1222 COVID-19 vaccine. Whole-study findings and limits: The donors showed a predominance of white British ancestry and of females, with possible underestimation of clonal diversity.

Germline assignment: CDR1 SGHTA and CDR2 FQGNSA. The V gene lost 4 bases and the J gene lost 3 bases, with 8 bases spanning the gap. The CDR3 has 13 amino acids. This table comes from immunoSEQ multiplex PCR, and its TCRdb copy is limited to in-frame clones, with some not included. The table lists about 110,000 clones, 80% to 90% of them singletons. The sample here was peripheral blood, taken on day 0 of AZD1222 vaccination. The clonotype was recovered from an adult in good health. This chain uses TRBV7-2 with TRBJ2-3; a weak D match, TRBD2 (6 bases). CDR3 loop: CASSSGVTDTQYF. CDR3 nucleotide sequence: TGTGCCAGCAGCTCGGGGGTAACAGATACGCAGTATTTT.